The clone carrying this TCR beta chain was seen many times. Its antigen remains unidentified. MiXCR was run by TCRdb on the multiplex PCR reads, yielding one entry per CDR3 protein. The sample holds approximately 11,000 distinct CDR3 sequences, under 40% seen once. From germline, CDR1 is MDHEN and CDR2 SYDVKM. The CDR3 has 12 residues. Trimming removed 5 bases from V and 1 base from J, with 6 bases in between. This sample was included in a study of breast tumors, draining lymph nodes, adjacent tissues. Notes on the study in general: Tumor T cell lymph node origin was a supported hypothesis, not proven. Data fit most tumor T cells coming from lymph node, expanding in tumor. Tumor TCR diversity was below lymph nodes but above nontumor tissue.

The chain combines TRBV28 with TRBJ2-7; D uncertain. The clonotype comes from a female donor with breast cancer. Some clones in this sample may be carry-over from other donors' samples. Sequencing input: breast tumor tissue. In DNA, the CDR3 is TGTGCCAGCAGTAAGAAGTCCTACGAGCAGTACTTC. As protein: CASSKKSYEQYF.